This TCR beta chain is drawn from a study of Ad26.COV2.S vaccination and SARS-CoV-2 variants (dated by TCRdb to about 2021). At the level of the whole study: Donors in the vaccine arm were drawn from COV1001, a phase I-IIa trial of Ad26.COV2.S in healthy adults that was multicentre, randomized, double-blind and placebo-controlled. Dosing of Ad26.COV2.S was intramuscular, at either 5x10^10 or 1x10^11 viral particles, delivered as one shot or as two shots spaced 56 days apart. The specificity and breadth of SARS-CoV-2-reactive T cell receptors after Ad26.COV2.S vaccination were assessed by TCRbeta repertoire sequencing. The TCR-sequenced set comprised about 30 samples: some 20 Ad26.COV2.S vaccine recipients, 5 placebo recipients and 8 SARS-CoV-2 convalescent individuals. Participants in the trial were split at random into five groups of five each, receiving low-dose or high-dose Ad26.COV2.S once or twice, or else placebo on both occasions. Investigators remained blinded to trial group allocation during experiments and outcome assessment. Paper-wide results and their limitations: Vaccine and placebo recipients had comparable non-spike TCR breadth, which fits with the vaccine containing only spike. After vaccination, spike-specific CD8+ and CD4+ T cell responses were reported to show substantial breadth. Compared with placebo recipients, Ad26.COV2.S recipients showed higher spike-specific TCR breadth (P = 0.0014). Comparing responses between vaccine doses or regimens was not something the study was powered to do. It was noted by the authors that total T cell responses may have been underestimated by the TCR breadth and depth analyses.

The immunoSEQ Assay was used to sequence TCRbeta CDR3 regions. After extraction, genomic DNA underwent amplification by bias-controlled multiplex PCR, followed by high-throughput sequencing. For the original study's pipeline: To quantify the absolute abundance of every unique TCRbeta CDR3 region, sequences were collapsed and filtered. T cell fraction was estimated by normalization of TCRbeta template counts to usable DNA, with usable DNA being measured through amplification of reference genes present in all nucleated cells. Repertoire TCRs were annotated as SARS-CoV-2-specific by exact matching of V gene, CDR3 amino acid sequence and J gene to a known reactive TCR set. The reference SARS-CoV-2 TCR set came from MIRA and was filtered for enrichment in COVID-19-positive ImmuneCODE repertoires, removing public or cross-reactive TCRs. Based on the MIRA antigens, annotated TCRs were further analysed at the level of specific ORF or position within ORF. Breadth was defined as the number of annotated unique rearrangements divided by the total number of unique productive rearrangements, and depth was defined as the summed frequency of the annotated unique rearrangements. Two-sided Wilcoxon rank-sum tests were used to compare TCR breadth between groups. In its TCRdb copy, this immuneACCESS table keeps in-frame sequences only and misses some clones. Where compared with another copy, unresolved V genes explain less than half of these, and the others have no known cause. That table gives V, J and clone size, and the DNA gave D and trimming. Counted in this sample were 510,000 or so clones; roughly 85% of them appeared once. The ten largest clones add up to around 13% of the sample.

The treatment or condition label, read with the paper, signifies: over 15 received Ad26.COV2.S at low or high dose, single or two shots; about five received placebo; per-sample allocation not given. Repertoires of vaccine and placebo recipients were sequenced from samples taken on day 63 after the first injection. Cohort 1b enrolled about two dozen adults aged 18-55 years at a single site in Boston, USA, between 29 July and 7 August 2020. Ad26.COV2.S was a replication-incompetent adenovirus type 26 vector that expressed a prefusion-stabilized SARS-CoV-2 spike protein derived from the original Wuhan strain. The CDR1 and CDR2 encoded by the germline V gene (reference sequence) are SEHNR and FQNEAQ. The junction carries 9 bases between V and J, which are trimmed by 3 bases and 7 bases respectively. The CDR3 has 12 amino acids, counting the end cysteine and phenylalanine. CDR3 DNA only is kept here, 36 bases in frame from base 1.

This clone was seen a single time. Its antigen has not been determined. Qualities for individual bases were not recorded, and no much larger clone is one base off. The material sequenced was peripheral blood, taken in a trial of Ad26.COV2.S vaccine versus placebo. The chain is made from TRBV7-9 and TRBJ1-2, with the identity of the D gene unclear. This clonotype was obtained from a person aged 18-60 years who received the Ad26.COV2.S COVID-19 vaccine or a placebo. In nucleotides, the sequence is TGTGCCAGCAGCTTTAGGGCAACTGGCTACACCTTC. Its translation is CASSFRATGYTF.